The 7 T cell receptor beta chains below were found in one sample sequenced in a study of cytomegalovirus exposure and HLA in healthy donors. Assay used: immunoSEQ multiplex PCR; TCRdb lists only in-frame clones, some missing. The sample lists over 110,000 clones, around 86% occurring once. The sample comprised PBMCs. These receptors were collected from a man younger than 30 in good health and CMV-seropositive.

This chain connects TRBV19 to TRBJ2-3, with TRBD1 matching over 8 bases. The germline gives CDR1 LNHDA, CDR2 SQIVND (reference sequence). The CDR3 runs to 16 residues. Losses at the gene ends were 6 bases for V and 2 bases for J; bases not matched to a gene: 10. The CDR3 DNA follows: TGTGCCAGTAGGATTACAGGGGGAGGCGACACAGATACGCAGTATTTT. It codes for CASRITGGGDTDTQYF.

The chain employs TRBV9 and TRBJ2-7; TRBD1 matches at 9 bases. The V gene end was trimmed by 3 bases and the J gene end by 5 bases; junction bases not matched to a gene: 15. CDR1 and CDR2 from the germline V gene are SGDLS and YYNGEE. The CDR3 consists of 17 residues. The CDR3 DNA is TGTGCCAGCAGCGCCCCTCTCGCTGGGACAGGGTTCCACGAGCAGTACTTC. This encodes CASSAPLAGTGFHEQYF.

The chain recombines TRBV5-4 with TRBJ1-2; the D is unclear. With 4 bases removed from V and 4 bases from J, the gap between germline ends came to 17 bases. This CDR3 spans 15 amino acids. In germline, CDR1 is SGHNT, CDR2 YYREEE (reference sequence). The CDR3 loop reads CASSNPAQTGYGYTF. The CDR3 DNA reads as TGTGCCAGCAGCAACCCCGCTCAAACCGGCTATGGCTACACCTTC.

J is TRBJ2-1 and V is TRBV2; 7 bases align to TRBD1. CDR3 size: 14 residues. The V gene end was trimmed by 4 bases and the J gene end by 2 bases; junction bases not matched to a gene: 2. Germline CDR1 and CDR2: SNHLY and FYNNEI. The CDR3 region is CASSVTGTYNEQFF. CDR3 bases: TGTGCCAGCAGTGTGACAGGGACCTACAATGAGCAGTTCTTC.

The chain joins TRBV7-6 to TRBJ1-1; 7 nucleotides agree with TRBD1. The germline CDR1 and CDR2 sequences are SGHVS and FNYEAQ. The CDR3 runs 13 residues. Trimming at V came to 5 bases and at J to 1 base, leaving 1 base not matched to a gene. CDR3 residues: CASSRTGNTEAFF. The CDR3 coding sequence is TGTGCCAGCAGCCGGACAGGGAACACTGAAGCTTTCTTT.

This clone showed up just a few times. This chain links TRBV6-5 with TRBJ2-3; 7 nucleotides line up with TRBD2. The CDR3 is made up of 14 amino acids. V shed 9 bases and J 2 bases; nucleotides not matched to a gene: 8. CDR1 MNHEY and CDR2 SVGAGI come from the germline V gene. The CDR3 region is CASGTGGSTDTQYF. The CDR3 DNA sequence: TGTGCCAGTGGGACGGGGGGTTCCACAGATACGCAGTATTTT.

The chain recombines TRBV2 with TRBJ1-5; D perhaps matches TRBD1 (6 bases). The germline V gene has CDR1 SNHLY and CDR2 FYNNEI. The CDR3 consists of 14 residues. V lost 1 base and J 4 bases, leaving 8 bases between the germline ends. The CDR3 bases are TGTGCCAGCAGTGAAGGGACAGTTAATCAGCCCCAGCATTTT. Translating gives CASSEGTVNQPQHF.